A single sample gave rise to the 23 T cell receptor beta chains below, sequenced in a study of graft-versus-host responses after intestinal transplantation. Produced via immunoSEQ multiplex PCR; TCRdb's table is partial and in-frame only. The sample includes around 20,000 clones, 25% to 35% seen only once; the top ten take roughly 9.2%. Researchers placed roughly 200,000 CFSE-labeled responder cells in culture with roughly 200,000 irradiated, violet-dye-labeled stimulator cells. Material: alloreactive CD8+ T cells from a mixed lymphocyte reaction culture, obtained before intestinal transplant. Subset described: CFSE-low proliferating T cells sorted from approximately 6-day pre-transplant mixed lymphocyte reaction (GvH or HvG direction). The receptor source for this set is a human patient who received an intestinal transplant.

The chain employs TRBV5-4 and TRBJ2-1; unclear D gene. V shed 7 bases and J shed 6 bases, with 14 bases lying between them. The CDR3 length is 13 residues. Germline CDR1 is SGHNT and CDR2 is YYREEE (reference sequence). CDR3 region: CASLQRGVNEQFF. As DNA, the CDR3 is TGTGCCAGCTTGCAACGTGGCGTCAATGAGCAGTTCTTC.

DNA for the CDR3: TGCGCCAGCAGCTTGGACCGGGACGTATCGTACGAGCAGTACTTC. As protein: CASSLDRDVSYEQYF. This rearrangement joins TRBV5-1 to TRBJ2-7, with D perhaps TRBD1 or TRBD2 (5 bases each). V was trimmed by 0 bases and J by 4 bases, leaving 14 bases between them. CDR1 and CDR2 from the germline V gene are SGHRS and YFSETQ. The CDR3 length is 15 residues.

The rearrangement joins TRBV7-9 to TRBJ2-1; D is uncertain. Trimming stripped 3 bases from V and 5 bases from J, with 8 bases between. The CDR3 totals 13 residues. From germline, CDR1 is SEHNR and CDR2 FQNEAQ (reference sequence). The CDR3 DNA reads TGTGCCAGCAGCTTGACTGTAAACAATGAGCAGTTCTTC. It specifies CASSLTVNNEQFF.

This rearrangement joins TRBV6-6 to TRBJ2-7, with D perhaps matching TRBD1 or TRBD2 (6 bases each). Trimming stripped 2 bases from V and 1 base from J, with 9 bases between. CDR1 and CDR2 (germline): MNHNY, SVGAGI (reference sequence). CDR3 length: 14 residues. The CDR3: CASSYGGRSYEQYF. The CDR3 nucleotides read TGTGCCAGCAGTTACGGGGGGCGGTCCTACGAGCAGTACTTC.

In DNA form, the CDR3 reads TGTGCCAGCAGTTCGATCGTGAAGGGACCTCCTGAAGCTTTCTTT. The encoded protein is CASSSIVKGPPEAFF. The rearrangement joins TRBV7-9 to TRBJ1-1; D is perhaps TRBD1 (5 bases). Germline V gene data show CDR1 as SEHNR and CDR2 as FQNEAQ (reference sequence). With 6 bases removed from V and 6 bases from J, the gap between germline ends came to 20 bases. CDR3 size: 15 residues.

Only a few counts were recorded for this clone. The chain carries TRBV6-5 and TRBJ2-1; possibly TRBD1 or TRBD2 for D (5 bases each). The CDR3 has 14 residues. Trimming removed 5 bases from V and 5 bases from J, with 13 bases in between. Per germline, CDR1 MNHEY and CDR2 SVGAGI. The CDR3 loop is CASSGTAGHNEQFF. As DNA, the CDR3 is TGTGCCAGCAGTGGGACGGCTGGACACAATGAGCAGTTCTTC.

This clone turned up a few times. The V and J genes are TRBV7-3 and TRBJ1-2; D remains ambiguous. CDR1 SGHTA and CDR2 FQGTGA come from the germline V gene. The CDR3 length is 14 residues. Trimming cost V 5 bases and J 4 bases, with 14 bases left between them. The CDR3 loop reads CASSPGVLGYGYTF. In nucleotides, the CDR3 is TGTGCCAGCAGCCCCGGGGTACTTGGCTATGGCTACACCTTC. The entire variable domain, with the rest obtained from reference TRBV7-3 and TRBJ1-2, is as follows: GAGVSQTPSNKVTEKGKYVELRCDPISGHTALYWYRQSLGQGPEFLIYFQGTGAADDSGLPNDRFFAVRPEGSVSTLKIQRTERGDSAVYLCASSPGVLGYGYTFGSGTRLTVV.

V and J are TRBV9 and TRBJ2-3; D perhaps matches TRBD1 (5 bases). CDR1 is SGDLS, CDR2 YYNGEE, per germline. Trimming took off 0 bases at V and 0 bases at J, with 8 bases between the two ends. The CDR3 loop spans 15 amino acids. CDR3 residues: CASSVGTTSTDTQYF. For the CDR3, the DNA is TGTGCCAGCAGCGTAGGGACAACTAGCACAGATACGCAGTATTTT.

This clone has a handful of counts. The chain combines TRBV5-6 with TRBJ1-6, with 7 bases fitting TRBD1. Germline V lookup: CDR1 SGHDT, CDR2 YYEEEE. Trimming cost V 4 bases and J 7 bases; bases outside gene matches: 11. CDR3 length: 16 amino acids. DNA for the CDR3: TGTGCCAGCAGCCCCACTCCCGGGACAGAGAATTCACCCCTCCACTTT. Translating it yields CASSPTPGTENSPLHF.

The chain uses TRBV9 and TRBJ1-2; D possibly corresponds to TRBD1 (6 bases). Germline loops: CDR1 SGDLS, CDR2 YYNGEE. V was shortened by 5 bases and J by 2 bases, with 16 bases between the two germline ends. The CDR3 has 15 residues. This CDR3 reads CASRKMQGPNYGYTF. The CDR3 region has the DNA TGTGCCAGCAGAAAAATGCAGGGGCCCAACTATGGCTACACCTTC.

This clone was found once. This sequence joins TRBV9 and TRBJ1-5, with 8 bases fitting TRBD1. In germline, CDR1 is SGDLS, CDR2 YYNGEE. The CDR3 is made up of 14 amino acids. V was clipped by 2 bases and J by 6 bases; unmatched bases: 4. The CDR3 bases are TGTGCCAGCAGCGTCGGACAGGGTACTCAGCCCCAGCATTTT. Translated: CASSVGQGTQPQHF.

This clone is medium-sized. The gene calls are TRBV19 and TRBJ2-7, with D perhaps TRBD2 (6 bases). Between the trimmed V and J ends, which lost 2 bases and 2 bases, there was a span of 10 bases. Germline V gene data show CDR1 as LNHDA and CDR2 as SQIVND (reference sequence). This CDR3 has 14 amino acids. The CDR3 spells CASSILGGAYEQYF. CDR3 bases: TGTGCCAGTAGTATATTAGGAGGGGCCTACGAGCAGTACTTC.

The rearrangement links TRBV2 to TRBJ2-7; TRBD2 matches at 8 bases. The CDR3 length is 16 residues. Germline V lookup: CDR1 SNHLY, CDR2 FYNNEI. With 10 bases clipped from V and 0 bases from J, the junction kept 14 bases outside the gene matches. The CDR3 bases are TGTGCCACCGAAGGGAGAGCGGGGGCCCTCTCCTACGAGCAGTACTTC. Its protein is CATEGRAGALSYEQYF. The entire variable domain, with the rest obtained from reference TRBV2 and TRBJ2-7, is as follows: EPEVTQTPSHQVTQMGQEVILRCVPISNHLYFYWYRQILGQKVEFLVSFYNNEISEKSEIFDDQFSVERPDGSNFTLKIRSTKLEDSAMYFCATEGRAGALSYEQYFGPGTRLTVT.

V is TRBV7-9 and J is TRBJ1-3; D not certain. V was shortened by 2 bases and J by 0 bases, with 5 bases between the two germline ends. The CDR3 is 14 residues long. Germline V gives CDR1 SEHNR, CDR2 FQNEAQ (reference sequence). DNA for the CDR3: TGTGCCAGCAGCTTACCTTCCTCTGGAAACACCATATATTTT. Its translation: CASSLPSSGNTIYF.

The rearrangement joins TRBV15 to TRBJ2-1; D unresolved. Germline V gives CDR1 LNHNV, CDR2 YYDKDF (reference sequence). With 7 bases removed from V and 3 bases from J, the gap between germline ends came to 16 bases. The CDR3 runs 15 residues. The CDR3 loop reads CATTPSSQVYNEQFF. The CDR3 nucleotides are TGTGCCACCACCCCGAGCTCCCAGGTCTACAATGAGCAGTTCTTC.

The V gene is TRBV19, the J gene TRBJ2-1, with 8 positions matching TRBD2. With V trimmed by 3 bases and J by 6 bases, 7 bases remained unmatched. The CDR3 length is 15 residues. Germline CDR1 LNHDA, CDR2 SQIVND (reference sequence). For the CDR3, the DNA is TGTGCCAGTAGTATCTTGGTAGCGGGGAGCAATGAGCAGTTCTTC. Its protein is CASSILVAGSNEQFF. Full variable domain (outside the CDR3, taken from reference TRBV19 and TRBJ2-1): DGGITQSPKYLFRKEGQNVTLSCEQNLNHDAMYWYRQDPGQGLRLIYYSQIVNDFQKGDIAEGYSVSREKKESFPLTVTSAQKNPTAFYLCASSILVAGSNEQFFGPGTRLTVL.

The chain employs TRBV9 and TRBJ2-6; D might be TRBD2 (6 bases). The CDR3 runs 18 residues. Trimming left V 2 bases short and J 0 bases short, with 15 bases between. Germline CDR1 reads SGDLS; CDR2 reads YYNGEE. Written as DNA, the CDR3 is TGTGCCAGCAGCGTGGAGGGTTTGCCGCCCTCTGGGGCCAACGTCCTGACTTTC. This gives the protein CASSVEGLPPSGANVLTF.

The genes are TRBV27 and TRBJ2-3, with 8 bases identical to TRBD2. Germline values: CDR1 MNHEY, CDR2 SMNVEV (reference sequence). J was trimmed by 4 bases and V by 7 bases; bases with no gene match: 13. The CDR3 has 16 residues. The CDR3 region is CASNPVTSAVPDTQYF. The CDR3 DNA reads TGTGCCAGCAATCCGGTGACTAGCGCGGTCCCAGATACGCAGTATTTT.

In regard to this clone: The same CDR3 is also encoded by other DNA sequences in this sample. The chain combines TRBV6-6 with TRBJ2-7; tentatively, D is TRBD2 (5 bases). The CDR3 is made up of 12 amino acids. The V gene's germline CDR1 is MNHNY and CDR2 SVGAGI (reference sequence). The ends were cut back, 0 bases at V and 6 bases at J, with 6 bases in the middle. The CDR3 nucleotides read TGTGCCAGCAGTTACTCAGGGAGCGAGCAGTACTTC. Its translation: CASSYSGSEQYF.

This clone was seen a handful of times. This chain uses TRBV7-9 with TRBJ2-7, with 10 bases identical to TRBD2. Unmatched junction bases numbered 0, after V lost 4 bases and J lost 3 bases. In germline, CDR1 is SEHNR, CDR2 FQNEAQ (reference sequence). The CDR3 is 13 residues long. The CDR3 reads CASSSSGSYEQYF. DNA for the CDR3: TGTGCCAGCAGCTCTAGCGGGAGCTACGAGCAGTACTTC.

CDR3 sequence reads: CASSPGQANTDTQYF. The CDR3 coding sequence is TGTGCCAGCTCACCAGGCCAGGCCAACACAGATACGCAGTATTTT. The chain couples TRBV18 to TRBJ2-3; no clear D gene. Trimming stripped 2 bases from V and 2 bases from J, with 11 bases between. The CDR3 extends over 15 amino acids. Looked up from germline, CDR1 is KGHSH and CDR2 is LQKENI.

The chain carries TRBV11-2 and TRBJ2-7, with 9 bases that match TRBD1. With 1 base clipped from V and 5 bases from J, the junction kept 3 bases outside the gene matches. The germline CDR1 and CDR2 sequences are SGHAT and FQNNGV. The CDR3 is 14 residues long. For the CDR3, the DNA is TGTGCCAGCAGCTTAGGGGACAGGGTCCACGAGCAGTACTTC. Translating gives CASSLGDRVHEQYF. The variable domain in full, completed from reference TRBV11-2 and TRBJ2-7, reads EAGVAQSPRYKIIEKRQSVAFWCNPISGHATLYWYQQILGQGPKLLIQFQNNGVVDDSQLPKDRFSAERLKGVDSTLKIQPAKLEDSAVYLCASSLGDRVHEQYFGPGTRLTVT.

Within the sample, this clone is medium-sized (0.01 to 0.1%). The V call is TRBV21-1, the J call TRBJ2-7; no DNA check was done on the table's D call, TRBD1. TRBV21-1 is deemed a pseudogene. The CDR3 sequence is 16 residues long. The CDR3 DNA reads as TGTGCCAGCAGTGTTTATGGGCCGGGACAGGGCCACGAGCAGTACTTC. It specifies CASSVYGPGQGHEQYF.